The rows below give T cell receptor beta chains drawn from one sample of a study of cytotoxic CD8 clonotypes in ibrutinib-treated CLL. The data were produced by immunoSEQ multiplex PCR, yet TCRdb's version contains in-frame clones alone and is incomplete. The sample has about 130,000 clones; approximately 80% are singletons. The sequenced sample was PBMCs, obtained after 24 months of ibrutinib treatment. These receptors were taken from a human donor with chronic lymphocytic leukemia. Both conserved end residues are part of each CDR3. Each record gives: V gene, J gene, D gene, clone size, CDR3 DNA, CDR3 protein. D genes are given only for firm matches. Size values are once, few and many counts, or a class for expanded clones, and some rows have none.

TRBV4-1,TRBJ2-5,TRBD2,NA,TGCGCCAGCAGCCAGCAACAACTAGCGGGGGCCCAAGAGACCCAGTACTTC,CASSQQQLAGAQETQYF
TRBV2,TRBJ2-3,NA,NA,TGTGCCAGCAGTGGGGAGAACACAGATACGCAGTATTTT,CASSGENTDTQYF
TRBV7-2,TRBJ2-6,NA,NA,TGTGCCAGCAGCTTATTGAGGGGCCCTGGGGCCAACGTCCTGACTTTC,CASSLLRGPGANVLTF
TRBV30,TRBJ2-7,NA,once,TGTGCCTGGAGTGACACCGCCAACTACGAGCAGTACTTC,CAWSDTANYEQYF
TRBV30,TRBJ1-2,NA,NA,TGTGCCTGGAGTCCCCGGACAGTACCGATGGGGTTTGGCTTC,CAWSPRTVPMGFGF
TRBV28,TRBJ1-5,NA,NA,TGTGCCAGCAGTTTACCCTTGGGCAGACCCAATCAGCCCCAGCATTTT,CASSLPLGRPNQPQHF
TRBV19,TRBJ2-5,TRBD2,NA,TGTGCCAGTAGATCGACTAGCGGGGGCCGGGAGACCCAGTACTTC,CASRSTSGGRETQYF
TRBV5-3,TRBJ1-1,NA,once,TGTGCCAGAAGCCGCGAAAACTCAAACCCTGAAGCTTTCTTT,CARSRENSNPEAFF
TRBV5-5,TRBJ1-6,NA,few,TGTGCCAGCAGCCAAAGAGGATCCTATAATTCACCCCTCCACTTT,CASSQRGSYNSPLHF
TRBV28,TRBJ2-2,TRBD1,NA,TGTGCCAGCCGGGGACAGCCAGTTACCGGGGAGCTGTTTTTT,CASRGQPVTGELFF
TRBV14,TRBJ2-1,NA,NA,TGTGCCAGCAGCCAAGTTAATACCCGCGGTGAGCAGTTCTTC,CASSQVNTRGEQFF
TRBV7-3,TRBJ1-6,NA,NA,TGTGCCAGCAGCCTCTGGTGGGATTCACCCCTCCACTTT,CASSLWWDSPLHF
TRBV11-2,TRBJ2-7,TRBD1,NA,TGTGCCAGCAGCTTAGAGAGGACAGGGGCCTACGAGCAGTACTTC,CASSLERTGAYEQYF
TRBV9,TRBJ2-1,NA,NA,TGTGCCAGCAGCGTAGGCGGGGCAAGCTCCTACAATGAGCAGTTCTTC,CASSVGGASSYNEQFF
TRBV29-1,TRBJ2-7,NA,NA,TGCAGCGTTGAAGATCCGGGGGGCTCGAGGTACGAGCAGTACTTC,CSVEDPGGSRYEQYF
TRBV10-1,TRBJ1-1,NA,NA,TGCGCCACCTGCCGGGACACTACACTATCGCCTGAAGCTTTCTTT,CATCRDTTLSPEAFF
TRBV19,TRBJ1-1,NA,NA,TGTGCCAGTATGTTGGGGGGGCGGCAAACTGAAGCTTTCTTT,CASMLGGRQTEAFF
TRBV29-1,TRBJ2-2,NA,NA,TGCAGCGTTGAAGAGGGTATGGCCGGGGAGCTGTTTTTT,CSVEEGMAGELFF
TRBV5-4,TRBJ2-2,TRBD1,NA,TGTGCCAGCAGCTTGGGGACAGGGGGTAGGACCGGGGAGCTGTTTTTT,CASSLGTGGRTGELFF
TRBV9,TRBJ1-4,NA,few,TGTGCCAGCAGCGTAAGCGTGAGTAATGAAAAACTGTTTTTT,CASSVSVSNEKLFF
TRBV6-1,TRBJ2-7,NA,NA,TGTGCCAGCAGTTTACAGGACTGGTCCTACGAGCAGTACTTC,CASSLQDWSYEQYF
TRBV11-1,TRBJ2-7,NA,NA,TGTGCCAGCAGCTTAACTGGGAGCTCCTACGAGCAGTACTTC,CASSLTGSSYEQYF
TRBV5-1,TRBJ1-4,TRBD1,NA,TGCGCCAGCACCCCCGGCAGGGGGGAAAAACTGTTTTTT,CASTPGRGEKLFF
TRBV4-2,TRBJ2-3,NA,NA,TGTGCCAGCAGCCAAGTTGGGGGGCCGGGGGCAGATACGCAGTATTTT,CASSQVGGPGADTQYF
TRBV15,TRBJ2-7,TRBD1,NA,TGTGCCACCAGCAGAGTCGGGACAGGGGCCGAGCAGTACTTC,CATSRVGTGAEQYF
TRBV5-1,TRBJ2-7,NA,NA,TGCGCCAGCAGCCCCGCCGGAGCCTTTTCCTACGAGCAGTACTTC,CASSPAGAFSYEQYF
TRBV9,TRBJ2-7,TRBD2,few,TGTGCCAGCAGCGTAACGGGGACTAGCCAGGAGCAGTACTTC,CASSVTGTSQEQYF
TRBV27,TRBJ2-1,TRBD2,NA,TGTGCCAGCAGTCCACTACTAGCGGGGACAACCTACAATGAGCAGTTCTTC,CASSPLLAGTTYNEQFF
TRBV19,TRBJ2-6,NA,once,TGTGCCAGTAGAAAGGGCGGGGAAACTGGGGCCAACGTCCTGACTTTC,CASRKGGETGANVLTF
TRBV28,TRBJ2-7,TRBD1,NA,TGTGCCAGCAGTTCACCAGGGACAGGGAGCTACGAGCAGTACTTC,CASSSPGTGSYEQYF
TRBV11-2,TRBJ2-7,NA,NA,TGTGCCAGCAGCTTATTGGGACCTGGCTCCTCCGAGCAGTACTTC,CASSLLGPGSSEQYF
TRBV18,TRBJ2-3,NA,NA,TGTGCCAGCTCACCGTGGGGGGGCGGCGGCACAGATACGCAGTATTTT,CASSPWGGGGTDTQYF
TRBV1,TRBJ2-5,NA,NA,TGCACCAGCAGCCCACAAGATAGACTAGCGGGGAACCAAGAGACCCAGTACTTC,CTSSPQDRLAGNQETQYF
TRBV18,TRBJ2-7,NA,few,TGTGCCAGCTCACCGGGGACGGCCTACGAGCAGTACTTC,CASSPGTAYEQYF
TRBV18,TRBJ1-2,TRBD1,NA,TGTGCCAGCTCATCACAGGGGATGAACTATGGCTACACCTTC,CASSSQGMNYGYTF
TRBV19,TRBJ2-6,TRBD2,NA,TGTGCCAGTACCAAACTAGCGGCTAGCTCTGGGGCCAACGTCCTGACTTTC,CASTKLAASSGANVLTF
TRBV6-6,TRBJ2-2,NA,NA,TGTGCCACCAGAGGGGTCACCGGGGAGCTGTTTTTT,CATRGVTGELFF
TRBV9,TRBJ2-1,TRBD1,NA,TGTGCCAGCAGCGTAGACCCAGGGGGATTAGGTGAGCAGTTCTTC,CASSVDPGGLGEQFF
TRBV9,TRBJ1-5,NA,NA,TGTGCCAGCAGCGCCCATGGAGGGGGTAATCAGCCCCAGCATTTT,CASSAHGGGNQPQHF
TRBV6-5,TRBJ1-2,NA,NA,TGTGCCAGCAGTTACGAAGATGGATTACCCAGGCACTTC,CASSYEDGLPRHF
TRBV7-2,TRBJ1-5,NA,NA,TGTGCCAGCAGCTTATCCGGGGATCAGCCCCAGCATTTT,CASSLSGDQPQHF
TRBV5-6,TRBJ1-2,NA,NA,TGTGCCAGCAGCTTGGGGGGCCCTACGGTTAACTATGGCTACACCTTC,CASSLGGPTVNYGYTF
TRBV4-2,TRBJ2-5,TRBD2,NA,TGTGCCAGCAGCCAAGGACGTAGCGGGGGGCAAGAGACCCAGTACTTC,CASSQGRSGGQETQYF
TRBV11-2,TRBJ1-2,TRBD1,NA,TGTGCCAGCAGCCAAAGGGACAGAGATTATGGCTACACCTTC,CASSQRDRDYGYTF
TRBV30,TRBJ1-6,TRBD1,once,TGTGCCGCTGGCGACAGGGGCAATTCACCCCTCCACTTT,CAAGDRGNSPLHF
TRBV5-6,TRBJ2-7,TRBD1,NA,TGTGCCAGCAGCTTCCCAGGGGGCGAGCAGTACTTC,CASSFPGGEQYF
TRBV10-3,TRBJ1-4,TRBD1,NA,TGTGCCATCAGTGATGGGACAGCTAATGAAAAACTGTTTTTT,CAISDGTANEKLFF
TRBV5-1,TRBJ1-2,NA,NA,TGCGCCAGCAGCTTGCGCGACACCAACTATGGCTACACCTTC,CASSLRDTNYGYTF
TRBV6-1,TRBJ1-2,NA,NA,TGTGCCAGCAGTCAACTCCGCGAGGGCACCTTC,CASSQLREGTF
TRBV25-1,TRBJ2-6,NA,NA,TGTGCCAGCAGCACAAGGGGGGGCTCTGGGGCCAACGTCCTGACTTTC,CASSTRGGSGANVLTF
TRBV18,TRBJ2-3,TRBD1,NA,TGTGCCAGCTCACCCGGGACAGCAGATACGCAGTATTTT,CASSPGTADTQYF
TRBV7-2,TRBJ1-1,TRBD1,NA,TGTGCCAGCAGCCATATTATGCCGGGACAGGGGAACACTGAAGCTTTCTTT,CASSHIMPGQGNTEAFF
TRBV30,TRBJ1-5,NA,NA,TGTGCCTGGAGTGTAGGGCCAGGGAGCAATCAGCCCCAGCATTTT,CAWSVGPGSNQPQHF
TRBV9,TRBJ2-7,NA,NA,TGTGCCAGCAGACCCCGGGAGCAGGGCAGCGAGCAGTACTTC,CASRPREQGSEQYF
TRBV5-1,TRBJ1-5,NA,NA,TGCGCCAGCAGCCGTGCCGGGACACCAAATCAGCCCCAGCATTTT,CASSRAGTPNQPQHF
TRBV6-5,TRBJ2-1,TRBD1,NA,TGTGCCAGCAGAGTCCGCCGGGACAGCCCTTTTGAGCAGTTCTTC,CASRVRRDSPFEQFF
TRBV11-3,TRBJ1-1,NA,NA,TGTGCCAGCAGCAAAGGAGACAGCACTGAAGCTTTCTTT,CASSKGDSTEAFF
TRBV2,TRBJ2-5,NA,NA,TGTGCCAGCGGGAGTCAAGAGACCCAGTACTTC,CASGSQETQYF